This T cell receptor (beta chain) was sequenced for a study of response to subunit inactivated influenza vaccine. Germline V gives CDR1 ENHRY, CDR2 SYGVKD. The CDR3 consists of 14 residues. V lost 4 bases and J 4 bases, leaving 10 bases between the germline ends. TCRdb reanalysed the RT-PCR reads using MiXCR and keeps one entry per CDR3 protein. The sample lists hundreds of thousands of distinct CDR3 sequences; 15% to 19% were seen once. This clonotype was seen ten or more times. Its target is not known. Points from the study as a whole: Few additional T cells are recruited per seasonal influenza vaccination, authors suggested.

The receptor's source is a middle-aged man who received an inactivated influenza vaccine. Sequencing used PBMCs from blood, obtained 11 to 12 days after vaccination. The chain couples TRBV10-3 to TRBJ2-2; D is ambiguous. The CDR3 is CAISGKGGTGELFF. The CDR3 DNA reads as TGTGCCATCAGTGGCAAGGGTGGCACCGGGGAGCTGTTTTTT.